This T cell receptor beta chain was identified in a study of shared clonotypes between healthy human individuals. General study results and limits: Memory subsets generally showed lower estimated richness than naive subsets.

A word on this clone: Its specificity is unknown.

Positive CCR7 selection of CD45RO-negative cells yielded the naive CD8 cells, and terminally differentiated effector memory CD45RA+ cells were excluded. The V end lost 1 base, the J end lost 0 bases, and 10 bases lay between the germline ends. CDR1 is MDHEN and CDR2 is SYDVKM in the germline V gene. The CDR3 consists of 15 residues. Assay: immunoSEQ multiplex PCR; the TCRdb copy retains only in-frame clones and omits some. The profile shows about 870,000 clones, 92% of them singletons. V gene TRBV28 combines with J gene TRBJ2-7, with D unresolved. The source is a man aged 25 to 40 in good health. The sample taken for sequencing was naive CD8+ T cells sorted from blood. CDR3 in amino acids: CASSLSYLSSYEQYF. CDR3 nucleotides: TGTGCCAGCAGTTTATCCTACCTTAGCTCCTACGAGCAGTACTTC.